This T cell receptor beta chain was recovered during a study of regulatory T cells in long-lasting Graves disease. Combining iRepertoire HTBI primers with Arm-PCR of CDR3 regions, the authors built TCR beta libraries. TCRdb recomputed calls from the multiplex PCR reads with MiXCR, one row per CDR3 protein. The sample holds 420,000 or so distinct CDR3 sequences; 16% are singletons and the top ten take 23%. At least ten counts were recorded for this clonotype. What it binds is unknown. The CDR3 totals 15 residues. V was clipped by 3 bases and J by 0 bases, with 9 bases between them. Germline values: CDR1 MDHEN, CDR2 SYDVKM. Time point specified: newly diagnosed GD, antithyroid drugs for less than 3 months. After RNA was extracted from PBMCs, the TCR library was made from it. Whole-study results and caveats: Authors noted too few samples as a limitation.

This same sample was also taken into another study, of T cells in Graves' hyperthyroidism and ophthalmopathy. That work adds: Criteria for exclusion of patients were uncontrolled infection, other autoimmune disease, pregnancy or lactation.

The clonotype comes from a woman aged 18-29 years with Graves disease. The chain combines TRBV28 with TRBJ2-1, with unresolved D. Sequences were derived from peripheral blood mononuclear cells (PBMCs), sampled at new diagnosis, from a patient treated with antithyroid drugs. CDR3 protein: CASSFYPSSYNEQFF. The CDR3, as DNA: TGTGCCAGCAGTTTTTACCCGAGCTCCTACAATGAGCAGTTCTTC.